The T cell receptor beta chain described here comes from a study of T cells after yellow fever vaccination. Study-wide results and limits: A weaker secondary response peaked on day 5, the primary on day 15.

In its sample, this clonotype was seen a few times. The antigen is not known. The germline V gene has CDR1 SNHLY and CDR2 FYNNEI. The CDR3 runs to 14 residues. The V end was cut by 4 bases, the J end by 3 bases, with 11 bases between. Making TCR cDNA involved 5'RACE template switching, which added UMIs and a universal primer site. Each CDR3 protein gets one entry after TCRdb re-called the 5' RACE reads with MiXCR. The sample has some 340,000 distinct CDR3 sequences; around 11% are singletons. The chain couples TRBV2 to TRBJ2-3, with D tentatively TRBD2 (6 bases). This receptor was obtained from a young man who received the YFV17D yellow fever vaccine. The starting material was CD4+ T cells sorted from PBMCs, obtained 45 days after the yellow fever booster vaccination. The CDR3 DNA reads TGTGCCAGCAGTGTGGGAGGCCCGACAGATACGCAGTATTTT. The encoded protein is CASSVGGPTDTQYF.